The 7 T cell receptor beta chains below were found in one sample sequenced in a study of cytomegalovirus exposure and HLA in healthy donors. The PCR contained 60 Vbeta and 13 Jbeta primers. TCRdb keeps only in-frame clones here, not all; method: immunoSEQ multiplex PCR. The table records 150,000 to 200,000 clones, more than 60% of them present only once. Sequencing used PBMCs. The receptors originated from a woman between 50 and 59 years old in good health and CMV-seropositive.

V gene TRBV11-3 combines with J gene TRBJ2-3; the D gene is possibly TRBD2 (6 bases). Trimming removed 3 bases from V and 0 bases from J, with 16 bases in between. From germline, CDR1 is SGHNT and CDR2 YENEEA. There are 17 residues in the CDR3. CDR3 nucleotides: TGTGCCAGCAGCTTCGCTCCGTGGGGGGTCAGCACAGATACGCAGTATTTT. It specifies CASSFAPWGVSTDTQYF.

Remarks on this clone: Relative to the germline gene, one junction end is altered; a read error may explain this. V gene TRBV14 combines with J gene TRBJ2-6; the D gene is possibly TRBD2 (6 bases). CDR1 is SGHDN, CDR2 FVKESK, per germline. This CDR3 is built from 18 residues. The DNA of the CDR3 is TGTGCCAGCAGGCCAAGATCTGCCTTGCGGGATGGGGCCAACGGCCTGACTTTC. It translates to CASRPRSALRDGANGLTF.

The V call is TRBV7-8, the J call TRBJ2-6; 7 positions match TRBD2. Germline V lookup: CDR1 SGHVS, CDR2 FQNEAQ. With V trimmed by 5 bases and J by 1 base, 8 bases remained unmatched. The CDR3 extends over 17 amino acids. The CDR3 sequence: CASSPSGRGSGANVLTF. CDR3 sequence (DNA): TGTGCCAGCAGCCCTTCGGGGAGGGGATCTGGGGCCAACGTCCTGACTTTC.

V gene TRBV10-3 combines with J gene TRBJ1-1, with TRBD1 as a possible D gene (5 bases). Trimming pared 3 bases from V and 0 bases from J, leaving 14 bases between. The CDR3 consists of 16 residues. Germline CDR1 reads ENHRY; CDR2 reads SYGVKD. The CDR3 sequence is CAISDVRGRMNTEAFF. DNA for the CDR3: TGTGCCATCAGTGATGTAAGGGGAAGGATGAACACTGAAGCTTTCTTT.

Concerning this clone itself: A junction end diverges from the germline sequence, so it may reflect a read error. V and J are TRBV2 and TRBJ2-6, with D possibly TRBD1 on 5 matching bases. The germline CDR1 and CDR2 sequences are SNHLY and FYNNEI. The CDR3 consists of 15 residues. DNA of the CDR3: TGTGCCAGCAGTGGTGGGCTCTCTGGGGCCAACGGCCTGACTTTC. This encodes CASSGGLSGANGLTF.

The chain is built from TRBV5-1 and TRBJ2-3; 14 bases map to TRBD2. The V and J ends lost 4 bases and 3 bases, in that order; junction bases with no gene match: 4. The CDR3 spans 16 residues. Germline CDR1 and CDR2: SGHRS and YFSETQ. The CDR3 loop reads CASSLWTSGGTDTQYF. CDR3 coding DNA: TGCGCCAGCAGCCTCTGGACTAGCGGGGGGACAGATACGCAGTATTTT.

The chain is built from TRBV5-8 and TRBJ2-5; 8 nucleotides line up with TRBD2. In germline, CDR1 is SGHTS, CDR2 YDEGEE. After removal of 2 bases from V and 5 bases from J, the junction contained 5 bases not matched to a gene. CDR3 length: 14 amino acids. The CDR3 nucleotides read TGTGCCAGCAGCTTCGGGGGGGCGGGCGAGACCCAGTACTTC. Its translation: CASSFGGAGETQYF.